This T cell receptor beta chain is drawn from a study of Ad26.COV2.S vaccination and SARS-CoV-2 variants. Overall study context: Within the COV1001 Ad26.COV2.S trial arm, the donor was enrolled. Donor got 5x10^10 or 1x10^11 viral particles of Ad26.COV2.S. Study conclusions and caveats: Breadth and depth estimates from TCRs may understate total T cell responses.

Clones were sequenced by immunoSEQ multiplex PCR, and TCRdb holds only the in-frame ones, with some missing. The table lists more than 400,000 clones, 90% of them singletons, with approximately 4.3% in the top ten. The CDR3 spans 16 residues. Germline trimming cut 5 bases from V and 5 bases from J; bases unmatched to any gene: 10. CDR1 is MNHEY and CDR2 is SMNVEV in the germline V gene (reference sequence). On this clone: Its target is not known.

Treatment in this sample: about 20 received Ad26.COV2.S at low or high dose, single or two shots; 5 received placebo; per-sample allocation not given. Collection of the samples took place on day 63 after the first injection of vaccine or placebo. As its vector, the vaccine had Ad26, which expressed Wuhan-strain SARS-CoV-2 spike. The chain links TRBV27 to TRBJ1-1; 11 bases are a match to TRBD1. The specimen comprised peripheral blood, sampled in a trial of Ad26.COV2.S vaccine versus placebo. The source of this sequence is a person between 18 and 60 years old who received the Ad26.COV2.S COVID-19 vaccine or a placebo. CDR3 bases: TGTGCCAGCAGTATAGGGACAGGGGGATCGGGTACTGAAGCTTTCTTT. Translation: CASSIGTGGSGTEAFF.